The 24 T cell receptor beta chains below come from one sample, sequenced in a study of CD8 T cells in Susac syndrome. Random hexamers were used to reverse transcribe an amount of roughly 0.5 to 1 ug RNA. Using its own MiXCR run on the immunoSEQ multiplex PCR reads, TCRdb lists one record per CDR3 protein. In the table there are 150,000 to 200,000 distinct CDR3 sequences, about 91% of which are singletons. The sequenced sample consisted of CD4+ T cells from PBMCs. The receptors originated from a human donor in good health.

The chain couples TRBV28 to TRBJ2-5, with a weak D call TRBD1 (6 bases). The V gene lost 8 bases and the J gene lost 5 bases, with 12 bases spanning the gap. Germline CDR1 and CDR2: MDHEN and SYDVKM. The length of the CDR3 is 12 residues. CDR3 protein: CASGGTRETQYF. Written as DNA, the CDR3 is TGTGCCAGCGGGGGCACAAGGGAGACCCAGTACTTC.

J is TRBJ2-1 and V is TRBV6-5, with D uncertain. V lost 6 bases to trimming and J lost 1 base, with 4 bases between them. Germline lookup yields CDR1 MNHEY and CDR2 SVGAGI. The CDR3 covers 12 residues. The CDR3 spells CASRGSYNEQFF. CDR3 bases: TGTGCCAGCAGAGGGTCCTACAATGAGCAGTTCTTC.

The chain carries TRBV5-1 and TRBJ2-1; D is perhaps TRBD1 (5 bases). V was pared by 1 base and J by 8 bases, with 10 bases between. Germline loops: CDR1 SGHRS, CDR2 YFSETQ. The CDR3 totals 13 residues. In nucleotides, the CDR3 is TGCGCCAGCAGCTTGAAGGGGTTAGATGAGCAGTTCTTC. Amino acids: CASSLKGLDEQFF.

In regard to this clonotype: A junction end diverges from the germline sequence, so it may reflect a read error. The chain joins TRBV6-5 to TRBJ2-7; no reliable D call. Germline assignment: CDR1 MNHEY and CDR2 SVGAGI. This CDR3 has 15 residues. The CDR3 is CTSSPLGKGSYEQYF. The CDR3, as DNA: TGTACCAGCAGTCCCTTGGGAAAAGGCTCCTACGAGCAGTACTTC.

The chain couples TRBV4-3 to TRBJ2-7; no reliable D call. The CDR3 consists of 14 residues. CDR1 is LGHNA and CDR2 is YSLEER in the germline V gene. Deletions cut 0 bases from V and 2 bases from J, with 8 bases between. The CDR3 is CASSQDSRAYEQYF. CDR3 DNA sequence: TGCGCCAGCAGCCAAGATAGTCGTGCCTACGAGCAGTACTTC.

V and J are TRBV27 and TRBJ2-1; D unresolved. Deletions cut 5 bases from V and 0 bases from J, with 8 bases between. The germline gives CDR1 MNHEY, CDR2 SMNVEV (reference sequence). The length of the CDR3 is 14 residues. The CDR3 reads CASSPDFSYNEQFF. CDR3 DNA: TGTGCCAGCAGTCCCGACTTCTCCTACAATGAGCAGTTCTTC.

V gene TRBV2 combines with J gene TRBJ1-2; 9 bases map to TRBD1. With V trimmed by 4 bases and J by 4 bases, 4 bases remained unmatched. CDR1 SNHLY and CDR2 FYNNEI come from the germline V gene. The CDR3 is 14 residues long. DNA of the CDR3: TGTGCCAGCAGTGTACAGGGGGCGCCCTATGGCTACACCTTC. Residues: CASSVQGAPYGYTF.

V usage is TRBV20-1 and J usage is TRBJ2-7; D may be TRBD1 (5 bases). Germline V gene data show CDR1 as DFQATT and CDR2 as SNEGSKA (reference sequence). CDR3 length: 14 residues. Trimming cost V 1 base and J 3 bases, with 13 bases left between them. The CDR3 DNA follows: TGCAGTGCTAGAGCTCCCTCTAGGGGCTACGAGCAGTACTTC. Protein product: CSARAPSRGYEQYF.

CDR3 in amino acids: CASSKPGHHYEQYF. Here the CDR3 DNA reads TGTGCCAGTAGTAAACCGGGACACCATTACGAGCAGTACTTC. The chain has TRBV19 and TRBJ2-7; the D gene is possibly TRBD1 (6 bases). V lost 4 bases and J 4 bases, leaving 14 bases between the germline ends. The germline CDR1 and CDR2 sequences are LNHDA and SQIVND (reference sequence). The CDR3 spans 14 residues.

The chain carries TRBV2 and TRBJ2-5; a weak D match, TRBD2 (6 bases). Germline V gives CDR1 SNHLY, CDR2 FYNNEI. Trimming took 7 bases from V and 5 from J, leaving 11 bases between them. This CDR3 is 12 amino acids long. The CDR3 loop is CASKGRYETQYF. In DNA, the CDR3 is TGTGCCAGCAAGGGGAGGTACGAGACCCAGTACTTC.

The genes are TRBV29-1 and TRBJ2-1; 8 bases agree with TRBD1. This CDR3 is 15 amino acids long. Germline assignment: CDR1 SQVTM and CDR2 ANQGSEA. J gave up 0 bases and V 7 bases, and 8 bases lay outside the gene matches. The CDR3 protein is CSALGTGSSYNEQFF. The DNA of the CDR3 is TGCAGCGCATTAGGGACAGGTAGCTCCTACAATGAGCAGTTCTTC.

The gene calls are TRBV18 and TRBJ1-5; no clear D. V was shortened by 3 bases and J by 4 bases, with 10 bases between the two germline ends. CDR3 length equals 14 residues. CDR1 and CDR2 from the germline V gene are KGHSH and LQKENI. The CDR3 loop reads CASSPSVGNQPQHF. In nucleotides, the CDR3 is TGTGCCAGCTCACCGTCGGTTGGGAATCAGCCCCAGCATTTT.

The J gene is TRBJ1-2, the V gene TRBV19; 7 bases are a match to TRBD1. V gave up 5 bases and J gave up 5 bases; unmatched junction bases: 5. Per germline, CDR1 LNHDA and CDR2 SQIVND (reference sequence). This CDR3 region has 13 residues. In DNA, the CDR3 is TGTGCCAGTAGTCCCGGGACAGCTTATGGCTACACCTTC. This gives the protein CASSPGTAYGYTF.

In its sample, this clonotype was seen once. The J gene is TRBJ2-1, the V gene TRBV5-1; D gene unclear. Deletions cut 7 bases from V and 8 bases from J, with 22 bases between. The CDR3 has 15 residues. Germline V gene data show CDR1 as SGHRS and CDR2 as YFSETQ. The CDR3 loop reads CASGLSLQILDEQFF. The CDR3 DNA follows: TGCGCCAGCGGCCTTTCTTTGCAGATCCTCGATGAGCAGTTCTTC.

This rearrangement joins TRBV9 to TRBJ2-3, with 12 bases matching TRBD2. Germline V CDR1 and CDR2: SGDLS, YYNGEE. Unmatched junction bases numbered 11, after V lost 4 bases and J lost 5 bases. The CDR3 contains 17 residues. As DNA, the CDR3 is TGTGCCAGCAGCTCGCGGACTAGCGGGACCCAGGGAGATACGCAGTATTTT. Protein sequence: CASSSRTSGTQGDTQYF.

The CDR3 DNA reads TGTGCCAGCAGCCGGGAGTACCAAGAGACCCAGTACTTC. It is translated as CASSREYQETQYF. J is TRBJ2-5 and V is TRBV5-4, with D maybe TRBD2 (6 bases). The V gene's germline CDR1 is SGHNT and CDR2 YYREEE (reference sequence). Deletions cut 4 bases from V and 0 bases from J, with 7 bases between. The CDR3 spans 13 residues.

The rearrangement uses TRBV6-1 and TRBJ2-7; no firm D call. CDR1 and CDR2 from the germline V gene are MNHNS and SASEGT. The V end lost 2 bases, the J end lost 3 bases, and 11 bases lay between the germline ends. The CDR3 contains 14 residues. CDR3 in DNA: TGTGCCAGCAGTGAAAGGAGCATAAGCTACGAGCAGTACTTC. Its protein is CASSERSISYEQYF.

The chain combines TRBV4-3 with TRBJ1-5, with D possibly matching TRBD1 (5 bases). The germline V gene encodes CDR1 LGHNA and CDR2 YSLEER. This CDR3 contains 16 residues. Trimming removed 0 bases at V and 7 bases at J, with 16 bases between. The CDR3: CASSQDSRQGGQPQHF. The CDR3 bases are TGCGCCAGCAGCCAAGACAGTAGGCAGGGCGGGCAGCCCCAGCATTTT.

The chain is built from TRBV3-1 and TRBJ2-5; TRBD1 aligns across 11 bases. With 2 bases clipped from V and 9 bases from J, the junction kept 8 bases outside the gene matches. Germline CDR1 LGHDT, CDR2 YNNKEL (reference sequence). This CDR3 has 15 residues. CDR3 region: CASSQLGTGGRAQYF. The CDR3 coding sequence is TGTGCCAGCAGCCAATTAGGGACAGGGGGTAGGGCCCAGTACTTC.

This sequence joins TRBV7-2 and TRBJ1-4, with a weak D call TRBD1 (5 bases). Per germline, CDR1 SGHTA and CDR2 FQGNSA. Deletions cut 3 bases from V and 11 bases from J, with 19 bases between. The CDR3 length is 15 residues. CDR3 in amino acids: CASSLGGAGVTKLFF. Here the CDR3 DNA reads TGTGCCAGCAGCTTGGGCGGGGCAGGCGTTACCAAACTGTTTTTT.

The chain recombines TRBV7-9 with TRBJ2-1; D not resolved. This CDR3 has 16 amino acids. Between the trimmed V and J ends, which lost 5 bases and 1 base, there was a span of 15 bases. In germline, CDR1 is SEHNR, CDR2 FQNEAQ (reference sequence). The chain's CDR3 is CASSQTRSASYNEQFF. CDR3 in DNA: TGTGCCAGCAGCCAAACCCGGAGTGCGTCCTACAATGAGCAGTTCTTC.

The chain combines TRBV6-2 or TRBV6-3 with TRBJ1-2; TRBD1 is a possible D gene (5 bases). Trimming shortened V by 2 bases and J by 8 bases, and 12 bases separated the two germline ends. Germline CDR1 is MNHEY and CDR2 is SVGEGT. CDR3 length: 13 amino acids. CDR3 protein: CASSYHGGGGYTF. For the CDR3, the DNA is TGTGCCAGCAGTTACCACGGGGGAGGCGGCTACACCTTC.

The chain combines TRBV4-3 with TRBJ2-2; 8 bases agree with TRBD2. The CDR3 is 15 amino acids. The V segment lost 4 bases and the J segment 1 base; nucleotides outside the gene matches: 2. Germline V lookup: CDR1 LGHNA, CDR2 YSLEER. The CDR3 loop is CASSPGGVNTGELFF. The CDR3 nucleotides read TGCGCCAGCAGCCCGGGAGGGGTGAACACCGGGGAGCTGTTTTTT.

J is TRBJ2-2 and V is TRBV27; D is ambiguous. Germline V gene data show CDR1 as MNHEY and CDR2 as SMNVEV (reference sequence). This CDR3 has 15 residues. Trimming stripped 3 bases from V and 3 bases from J, with 11 bases between. In DNA form, the CDR3 reads TGTGCCAGCAGTTTTCTCCCTCTGGACACCGGGGAGCTGTTTTTT. Its protein product is CASSFLPLDTGELFF.